The text below deals with one T cell receptor beta chain. These data belong to a study of blood T cell repertoires in COVID-19. Study background: COVID-19 samples from acute and convalescent phases originated in the United States, Italy and Spain. In each case, the material was cDNA or gDNA derived from T cells, B-cell-depleted T cells, or PBMCs.

Per the original data handling: Nucleated cell counts were estimated from reference gene primer amplification. Assay: immunoSEQ multiplex PCR; the TCRdb copy retains only in-frame clones and omits some. That table is the source of V, J and clone size, and D and trimming were worked out from the DNA. Here the sample spans about 270,000 clones, 83% being singletons. V lost 1 base and J lost 8, with 17 bases in between. CDR3 length equals 16 residues. Germline assignment: CDR1 MGHRA and CDR2 YSYEKL. The source material was peripheral blood. The sequence derives from a woman in her fifties or sixties who had recovered from COVID-19. V and J are TRBV4-1 and TRBJ1-4; TRBD1 is a possible D gene (6 bases). CDR3 residues: CASSQGTDPTNEKLFF. DNA of the CDR3: TGCGCCAGCAGCCAAGGGACAGACCCTACAAACGAAAAACTGTTTTTT.